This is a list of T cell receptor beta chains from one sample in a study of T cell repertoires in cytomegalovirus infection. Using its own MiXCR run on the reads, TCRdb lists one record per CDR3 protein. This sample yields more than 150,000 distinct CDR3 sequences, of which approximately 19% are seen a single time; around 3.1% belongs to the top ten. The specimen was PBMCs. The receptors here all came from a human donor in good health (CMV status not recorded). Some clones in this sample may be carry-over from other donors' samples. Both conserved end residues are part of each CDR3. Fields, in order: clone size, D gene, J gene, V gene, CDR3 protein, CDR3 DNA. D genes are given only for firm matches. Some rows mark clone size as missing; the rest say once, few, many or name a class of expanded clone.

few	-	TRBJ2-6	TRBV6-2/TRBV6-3	CASMRRVSGANVLTF	TGTGCCAGCATGCGACGTGTCTCTGGGGCCAACGTCCTGACTTTC
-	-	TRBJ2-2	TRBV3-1	CATSSIGTGTGELFF	TGTGCCACGTCATCAATTGGGACGGGCACCGGGGAGCTGTTTTTT
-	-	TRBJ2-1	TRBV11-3	CASSLVGVGLSYNEQFF	TGTGCCAGCAGCTTAGTGGGCGTCGGTTTGTCCTACAATGAGCAGTTCTTC
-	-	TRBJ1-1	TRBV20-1	CSAISANTEAFF	TGCAGTGCAATCTCAGCGAACACTGAAGCTTTCTTT
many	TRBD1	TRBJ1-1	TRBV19	CASSGRDRGRRGNTEAFF	TGTGCCAGTAGTGGCCGGGACAGGGGGCGACGTGGGAACACTGAAGCTTTCTTT
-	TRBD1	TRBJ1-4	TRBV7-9	CASSYRDRDEKLFF	TGTGCCAGCAGCTACCGGGACAGAGACGAAAAACTGTTTTTT
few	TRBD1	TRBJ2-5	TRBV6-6	CASGDLRDRVVF	TGTGCCAGCGGCGACCTCCGGGACAGGGTCGTCTTC
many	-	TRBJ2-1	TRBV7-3	CASSLTGTLSGGYNEQFF	TGTGCCAGCAGCTTAACCGGGACTCTTTCCGGGGGATACAATGAGCAGTTCTTC
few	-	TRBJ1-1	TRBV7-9	CASSSRPRGMDTEAFF	TGTGCCAGCAGCTCGAGGCCTCGGGGAATGGACACTGAAGCTTTCTTT
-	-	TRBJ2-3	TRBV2	CAIAPSGTFDTQYF	TGTGCCATCGCCCCGAGCGGGACATTCGATACGCAGTATTTT
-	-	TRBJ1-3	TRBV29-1	CSASGAGNTIYF	TGCAGCGCCTCAGGGGCTGGAAACACCATATATTTT
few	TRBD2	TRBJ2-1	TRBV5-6	CASSSPGRYNEQFF	TGTGCCAGCAGCTCCCCCGGGAGGTACAATGAGCAGTTCTTC
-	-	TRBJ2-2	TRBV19	CASSTGRVTGELFF	TGTGCCAGTAGTACCGGACGGGTCACCGGGGAGCTGTTTTTT
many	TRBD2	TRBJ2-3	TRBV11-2	CASSLVGLGSGGRSGTQYF	TGTGCCAGCAGCTTAGTTGGATTGGGTAGCGGGGGCCGATCAGGAACGCAGTATTTT
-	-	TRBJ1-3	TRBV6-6	CASVTGRLHSGNTIYF	TGTGCCAGCGTGACCGGGAGGTTGCACTCTGGAAACACCATATATTTT
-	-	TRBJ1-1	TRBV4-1	CASSQVAQGRTEAFF	TGCGCCAGCAGCCAAGTAGCGCAGGGGCGCACTGAAGCTTTCTTT
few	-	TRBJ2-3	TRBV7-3	CASSPIFPLAADTQYF	TGTGCCAGCAGCCCCATCTTCCCGCTCGCCGCAGATACGCAGTATTTT
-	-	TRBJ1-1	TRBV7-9	CASSFQGMGTEAFF	TGTGCCAGCAGCTTCCAGGGTATGGGCACTGAAGCTTTCTTT
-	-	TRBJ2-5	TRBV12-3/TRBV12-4	CASNFQGGRETQYF	TGTGCCAGCAACTTCCAGGGAGGAAGGGAGACCCAGTACTTC
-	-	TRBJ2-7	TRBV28	CASSIQGASYEQYF	TGTGCCAGCAGTATTCAGGGCGCCTCCTACGAGCAGTACTTC
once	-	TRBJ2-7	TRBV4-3	CGSSQEANPSVSYEQYF	TGCGGCAGCAGCCAAGAAGCCAACCCGAGCGTTTCCTACGAGCAGTACTTC
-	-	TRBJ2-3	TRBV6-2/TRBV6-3	CASSYGAVTDTQYF	TGTGCCAGCAGTTACGGGGCGGTCACAGATACGCAGTATTTT
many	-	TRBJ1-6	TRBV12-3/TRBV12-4	CASRARNGNNSPLHF	TGTGCCAGCAGGGCTAGGAACGGGAACAATTCACCCCTCCACTTT
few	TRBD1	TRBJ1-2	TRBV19	CASSIWDRESYGYTF	TGTGCCAGTAGTATTTGGGACAGGGAGAGTTATGGCTACACCTTC
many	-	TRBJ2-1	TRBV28	CASKGRTTYNEQFF	TGTGCCAGCAAGGGCAGAACCACATACAATGAGCAGTTCTTC
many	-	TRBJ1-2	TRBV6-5	CASSVRGSDGTGGYTF	TGTGCCAGCAGCGTTAGGGGCTCTGATGGTACTGGTGGCTACACCTTC
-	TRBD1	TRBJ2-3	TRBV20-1	CSAGAGPTGADTQYF	TGCAGTGCCGGCGCGGGCCCCACAGGGGCAGATACGCAGTATTTT
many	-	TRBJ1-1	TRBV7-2	CASSTTITEAFF	TGTGCCAGCAGCACCACTATCACTGAAGCTTTCTTT
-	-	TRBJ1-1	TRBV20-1	CSARQTVFGRAFF	TGCAGTGCTAGGCAAACAGTCTTCGGTAGAGCTTTCTTT
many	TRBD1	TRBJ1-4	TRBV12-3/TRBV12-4	CASKSTGQGGINEKLFF	TGTGCCAGCAAATCTACGGGACAGGGAGGTATTAATGAAAAACTGTTTTTT
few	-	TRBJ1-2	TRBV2	CASSESANYGYTF	TGTGCCAGCAGTGAATCGGCTAACTATGGCTACACCTTC
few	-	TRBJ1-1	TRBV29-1	CSVAPGRGHTEAFF	TGCAGCGTCGCCCCGGGGAGGGGCCACACTGAAGCTTTCTTT
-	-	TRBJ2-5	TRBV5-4	CASSREGGETQYF	TGTGCCAGCAGCAGGGAGGGGGGAGAGACCCAGTACTTC
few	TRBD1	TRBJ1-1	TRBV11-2	CASSSQGQGNTEAFF	TGTGCCAGCAGCTCCCAAGGACAGGGGAACACTGAAGCTTTCTTT
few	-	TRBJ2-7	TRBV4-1	CASSQLLWDLQYF	TGCGCCAGCAGCCAACTTCTGTGGGACCTGCAGTACTTC
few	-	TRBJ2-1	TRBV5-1	CASSKSTGGVEQFF	TGCGCCAGCAGCAAATCGACAGGCGGTGTCGAGCAGTTCTTC
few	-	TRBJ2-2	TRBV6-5	CASSYRKNFANTGELFF	TGTGCCAGCAGTTATAGGAAAAACTTCGCGAACACCGGGGAGCTGTTTTTT
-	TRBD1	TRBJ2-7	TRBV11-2	CASKIQGASLYEQYF	TGTGCCAGCAAGATACAGGGGGCGAGTCTCTACGAGCAGTACTTC
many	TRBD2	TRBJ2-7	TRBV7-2	CASTQGTSGSNEQYF	TGTGCCAGCACCCAAGGGACTAGCGGGAGCAACGAGCAGTACTTC
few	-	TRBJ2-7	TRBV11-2	CASSLGTIRAHEQYF	TGTGCCAGCAGCTTAGGGACGATCAGGGCCCACGAGCAGTACTTC
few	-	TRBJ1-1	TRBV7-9	CASSLREDVAPMNTEAFF	TGTGCCAGCAGCCTCCGGGAGGACGTTGCCCCCATGAACACTGAAGCTTTCTTT
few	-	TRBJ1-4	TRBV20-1	CSAISGVGSEKLFF	TGCAGTGCCATAAGTGGGGTGGGTAGTGAAAAACTGTTTTTT
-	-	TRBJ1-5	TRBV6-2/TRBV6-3	CASCRLMRAQHF	TGTGCCAGCTGTCGCTTAATGAGAGCCCAGCATTTT
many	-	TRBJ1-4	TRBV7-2	CASSPEATANEKLFF	TGTGCCAGCAGCCCAGAGGCGACAGCTAATGAAAAACTGTTTTTT
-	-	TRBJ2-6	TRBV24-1	CAIGGDISSGANVLTF	TGTGCCATCGGGGGTGACATATCCTCTGGGGCCAACGTCCTGACTTTC